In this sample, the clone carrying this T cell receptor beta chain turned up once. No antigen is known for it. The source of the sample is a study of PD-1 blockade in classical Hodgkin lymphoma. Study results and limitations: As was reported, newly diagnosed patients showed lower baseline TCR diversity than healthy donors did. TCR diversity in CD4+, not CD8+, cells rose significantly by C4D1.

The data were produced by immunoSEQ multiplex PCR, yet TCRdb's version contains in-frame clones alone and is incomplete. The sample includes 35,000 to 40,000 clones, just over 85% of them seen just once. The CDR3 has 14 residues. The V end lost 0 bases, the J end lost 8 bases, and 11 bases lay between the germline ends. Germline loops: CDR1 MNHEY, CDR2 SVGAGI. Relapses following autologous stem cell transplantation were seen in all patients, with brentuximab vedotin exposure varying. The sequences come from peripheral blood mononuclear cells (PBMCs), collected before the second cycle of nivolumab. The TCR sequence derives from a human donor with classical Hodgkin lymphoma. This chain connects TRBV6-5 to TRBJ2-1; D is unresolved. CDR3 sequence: CASSYSGLTDEQFF. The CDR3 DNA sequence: TGTGCCAGCAGTTACTCAGGTCTTACTGATGAGCAGTTCTTC.